This T cell receptor beta chain was sequenced during a study of identical twins. Study conclusions and caveats: A lower insertion count was a feature of abundant cord blood beta clonotypes, with no such feature in memory repertoires. Cross-sectional statistical analysis, not tracking of the same donors, underpinned the conclusions.

Template switching supplied a universal primer site; unique molecular identifiers were carried on the cDNA. TCRdb re-called the 5' RACE reads through MiXCR, storing one row per CDR3 protein. The data hold some 570,000 distinct CDR3 sequences, with around 22% observed a single time. Remarks on this clonotype: Antigen: not known.

All donors were healthy, and all were Caucasian. These same records also appear under a second study, on yellow fever vaccine responses in identical twins.

The receptor was isolated from a woman under 30 in good health. The source material was CD4+ T cells sorted from blood.

The chain's CDR3 is CSARKGLQTQYF. CDR3 coding DNA: TGCAGTGCTAGGAAAGGTCTCCAGACCCAGTACTTC. The V call is TRBV20-1, the J call TRBJ2-5; no firm D call. Deletions cut 3 bases from V and 6 bases from J, with 11 bases between. This CDR3 is 12 amino acids long. Germline V gene lookup returns CDR1 DFQATT and CDR2 SNEGSKA (reference sequence).